Shown below are 5 T cell receptor beta chains from a single sample sequenced in a study of blood T cell repertoires in COVID-19. The assay was immunoSEQ multiplex PCR, and TCRdb's table has in-frame clones only and misses some. The table includes 90,000 to 150,000 clones, 77% detected once. Sequenced: peripheral blood. Source of these receptors: a human donor in a cohort sampled during active COVID-19.

The chain combines TRBV16 with TRBJ2-7, with D perhaps TRBD1 (7 bases). The CDR3 sequence is 16 residues long. Germline V gene sequence: CDR1 KGHSY, CDR2 FQNENV. Deletions cut 0 bases from V and 0 bases from J, with 12 bases between. CDR3 DNA sequence: TGTGCCAGCAGCCAATCGGCGGGGACAGACTCCTACGAGCAGTACTTC. It yields the protein CASSQSAGTDSYEQYF.

In its sample, this clone was seen once. The chain couples TRBV2 to TRBJ1-3; D is undetermined. CDR1 is SNHLY and CDR2 is FYNNEI in the germline V gene. V was clipped by 8 bases and J by 4 bases, with 12 bases between them. CDR3 length: 13 residues. The DNA of the CDR3 is TGTGCCAGCGATGTGGGCTTCGGAAACACCATATATTTT. Amino acids: CASDVGFGNTIYF.

V is TRBV10-3 and J is TRBJ2-7; maybe TRBD2 (6 bases). The CDR3 is 13 residues long. Germline CDR1 ENHRY, CDR2 SYGVKD. Trimming stripped 4 bases from V and 3 bases from J, with 10 bases between. The chain's CDR3 is CAISVGRSYEQYF. In DNA form, the CDR3 reads TGTGCCATCAGTGTTGGGAGGAGCTACGAGCAGTACTTC.

V and J are TRBV12-3 or TRBV12-4 and TRBJ2-7; TRBD1 is a possible D gene (6 bases). There are 11 residues in the CDR3. Deletions cut 6 bases from V and 4 bases from J, with 7 bases between. This CDR3 reads CASRTGYEQYF. CDR3 nucleotides: TGTGCCAGCAGAACAGGGTACGAGCAGTACTTC.

The chain employs TRBV3-1 (or the pseudogene TRBV3-2) and TRBJ2-1; TRBD2 matches at 14 bases. V lost 0 bases to trimming and J lost 8 bases; unmatched junction nucleotides: 6. The V gene's germline CDR1 is LGHDT and CDR2 YNNKEL (reference sequence). The CDR3 consists of 17 residues. The CDR3 sequence: CASSQDLTSGGGHEQFF. The CDR3, as DNA: TGTGCCAGCAGCCAAGACTTGACTAGCGGGGGGGGCCATGAGCAGTTCTTC.